Listed below are T cell receptor beta chains from one sample, sequenced in a study of blood T cell repertoires in COVID-19. Assay: immunoSEQ multiplex PCR; the TCRdb copy retains only in-frame clones and omits some. The sample yields fewer than 45,000 clones, more than 90% seen once. The specimen sequenced was peripheral blood. The receptors originated from a human donor in a cohort sampled during active COVID-19. Each CDR3 is given with its conserved first and last residue. The D gene is left open where the match is weak. Size values are once, few and many counts, or a class for expanded clones, and some rows have none.

J,D,size,V,DNA,CDR3
TRBJ2-1,-,-,TRBV25-1,TGTGCCAGCAGAGACTTAAGCTCCTACAATGAGCAGTTCTTC,CASRDLSSYNEQFF
TRBJ2-2,TRBD1,-,TRBV4-1,TGCGCCAGCAGCCAAAGGACAGGGAACACCGGGGAGCTGTTTTTT,CASSQRTGNTGELFF
TRBJ1-1,TRBD1,-,TRBV28,TGTGCCAGCAGATGGGACAGGGTCAACACTGAAGCTTTCTTT,CASRWDRVNTEAFF
TRBJ2-7,TRBD1,-,TRBV15,TGTGCCACCAGCAAGGACAGGGCCGTCTACGAGCAGTACTTC,CATSKDRAVYEQYF
TRBJ2-2,TRBD2,-,TRBV7-3,TGTGCCAGCAGCTTAAGTCGGGAGGGCGGCGGGGAGCTGTTTTTT,CASSLSREGGGELFF
TRBJ1-5,TRBD1,-,TRBV19,TGTGCCAGTAGTATGGACAGGGACCAGCCCCAGCATTTT,CASSMDRDQPQHF
TRBJ1-5,-,-,TRBV7-2,TGTGCCAGCAGCTTAGACAGGGGCAATCAGCCCCAGCATTTT,CASSLDRGNQPQHF
TRBJ2-7,TRBD2,once,TRBV11-3,TGTGCCAGCAGCGTGGGGGGGGAGCCGCAGTACTTC,CASSVGGEPQYF
TRBJ1-6,-,-,TRBV7-9,TGTGCCAGCAGCTTTACAGGGAACAATTCACCCCTCCACTTT,CASSFTGNNSPLHF
TRBJ2-1,-,-,TRBV29-1,TGCAGCGCACGACAGCGGGACAATGAGCAGTTCTTC,CSARQRDNEQFF
TRBJ2-1,TRBD2,-,TRBV19,TGTGCCAGCAGACTAGCAAGTGGCAATGAGCAGTTCTTC,CASRLASGNEQFF
TRBJ2-7,-,-,TRBV19,TGTGCCAGTAAATCATTTGCGGGACTCTACGAGCAGTACTTC,CASKSFAGLYEQYF
TRBJ2-5,-,-,TRBV7-9,TGTGCCAGCAGCGAGGGCGAGGGTGACGAGACCCAGTACTTC,CASSEGEGDETQYF
TRBJ2-1,-,-,TRBV12-5,TGTGCTAGTGGTTCATCCCAAGGGGGAGGGCCCTTGAATGAGCAGTTCTTC,CASGSSQGGGPLNEQFF
TRBJ2-3,-,-,TRBV11-2,TGTGCCAGCAGCTTGGGTCCACTAGGCCCCAGCACAGATACGCAGTATTTT,CASSLGPLGPSTDTQYF
TRBJ1-1,TRBD1,-,TRBV2,TGTGCCAGCAGTGAACAGGGGGGAGAAGCTTTCTTT,CASSEQGGEAFF
TRBJ2-7,-,-,TRBV28,TGTGCCAGCAGCCAGTACGAGCAGTACTTC,CASSQYEQYF
TRBJ2-3,TRBD2,-,TRBV5-4,TGTGCCAGCAGGATGGGACTAGGACTAGTGGGCACAGATACGCAGTATTTT,CASRMGLGLVGTDTQYF
TRBJ2-3,-,-,TRBV28,TGTGCCAGCAGTTTGTCCGCGGGTACGCAGTATTTT,CASSLSAGTQYF
TRBJ1-2,TRBD1,once,TRBV12-3/TRBV12-4,TGTGCCAGCAGTGCAGGGGGCCTCTTCGGCTACACCTTC,CASSAGGLFGYTF
TRBJ2-3,-,once,TRBV5-4,TGTGCCAGCAGCCCCTACGTTTTGCCTTCTAGCACAGATACGCAGTATTTT,CASSPYVLPSSTDTQYF
TRBJ1-3,-,-,TRBV30,TGTGCCTGGACAGATTCTGGAAACACCATATATTTT,CAWTDSGNTIYF
TRBJ1-2,-,-,TRBV4-3,TGCGCCAGCAGCCAAGAACCGGGCTATGGCTACACCTTC,CASSQEPGYGYTF
TRBJ2-4,-,-,TRBV28,TGTGCCAGCAGTACAATCGGGGGACAGAAACGGGACATTCAGTACTTC,CASSTIGGQKRDIQYF
TRBJ2-5,TRBD2,-,TRBV30,TGTGCCTGGAAGTTAGCGGGAGGCGGAGAGACCCAGTACTTC,CAWKLAGGGETQYF
TRBJ2-1,-,once,TRBV19,TGTGCCAGTAGTACAAGACAGGAGCAGTTCTTC,CASSTRQEQFF
TRBJ2-5,TRBD1,-,TRBV28,TGTGCCAGCAGTTCCCCCGCGGAAAGGGGGCAGGAGACCCAGTACTTC,CASSSPAERGQETQYF
TRBJ1-5,TRBD1,-,TRBV19,TGTGCCAGTAAGAACAGGGGACATCAGCCCCAGCATTTT,CASKNRGHQPQHF
TRBJ2-2,TRBD2,-,TRBV5-4,TGTGCCAGCACCCTAGAACCGGGACTAGGGAACACCGGGGAGCTGTTTTTT,CASTLEPGLGNTGELFF
TRBJ2-7,-,-,TRBV19,TGTGCCAGTACCGGGACACGGTCCTACGAGCAGTACTTC,CASTGTRSYEQYF
TRBJ2-2,TRBD1,-,TRBV5-1,TGCGCCAGCAGCCATAACAGGGGAAGGGACACCGGGGAGCTGTTTTTT,CASSHNRGRDTGELFF
TRBJ1-6,TRBD1,-,TRBV2,TGTGCCAGCGGTACAAACACGCAGGGGGCCAATTCACCCCTCCACTTT,CASGTNTQGANSPLHF
TRBJ2-7,TRBD2,-,TRBV18,TGTGCCAGCTCACCCCGGGGGGGCAACGGGGACGAGCAGTACTTC,CASSPRGGNGDEQYF
TRBJ1-2,-,-,TRBV9,TGTGCCAGCAAACCGGTAGCGGGGGGATCTAACTATGGCTACACCTTC,CASKPVAGGSNYGYTF
TRBJ1-4,-,few,TRBV4-1,TGCGCCAGCAGCCAAGATTTGCAGGGGTTTGAAAAACTGTTTTTT,CASSQDLQGFEKLFF
TRBJ2-1,-,-,TRBV7-9,TGTGCCAGCAGCTTCGGACAGCAGTCGATCTACAATGAGCAGTTCTTC,CASSFGQQSIYNEQFF
TRBJ2-3,TRBD2,-,TRBV11-2,TGTGCCAGCAGAACCCCATTTGGACTAGCGGGAGCGAGCACAGATACGCAGTATTTT,CASRTPFGLAGASTDTQYF
TRBJ1-3,-,-,TRBV5-4,TGTGCCAGCAGCCCCCCAGGGGAGCAAGGAAACACCATATATTTT,CASSPPGEQGNTIYF
TRBJ1-1,-,-,TRBV5-6,TGTGCCAGCAGCTTGGACAGGTGGAACACTGAAGCTTTCTTT,CASSLDRWNTEAFF
TRBJ1-1,TRBD1,-,TRBV4-1,TGCGCCAGCAGCCCGAAGGGACAGATGAACACTGAAGCTTTCTTT,CASSPKGQMNTEAFF
TRBJ2-5,TRBD2,-,TRBV6-1,TGTGCCAGCAGTGTAGGTCTAGCGGGGGGGCTCGAGACCCAGTACTTC,CASSVGLAGGLETQYF
TRBJ2-2,-,-,TRBV7-6,TGTGCCAGCAGCCCGAGTTCTCGCGGCGGGGAGCTGTTTTTT,CASSPSSRGGELFF
TRBJ2-7,-,-,TRBV3-1/TRBV3-2,TGTGCCAGCAGCCAAGATGTAAAATCCTACGAGCAGTACTTC,CASSQDVKSYEQYF
TRBJ2-3,TRBD1,-,TRBV27,TGTGCCAGCAGTTTCCAGGGGGCGAGCACAGATACGCAGTATTTT,CASSFQGASTDTQYF
TRBJ1-5,-,-,TRBV4-2,TGTGCCAGCAGCCAGGTAGGAGGAAAGGGTCAGCCCCAGCATTTT,CASSQVGGKGQPQHF
TRBJ1-1,TRBD1,-,TRBV5-1,TGCGCCAGCAGCTGGGGACAGGGAGTGGGCACTGAAGCTTTCTTT,CASSWGQGVGTEAFF
TRBJ1-2,-,-,TRBV19,TGTGCCAGCAGTACAAACAGGGAGTTTCTGCGTTACACCTTC,CASSTNREFLRYTF